This passage covers 25 T cell receptor beta chains from one sample sequenced in a study of blood T cell repertoires in COVID-19. This table comes from immunoSEQ multiplex PCR, and its TCRdb copy is limited to in-frame clones, with some not included. The sample contains 250,000 or so clones, 84% of which appear only once. Input material: peripheral blood. Receptors were obtained from a woman between 40 and 50 years old who had recovered from COVID-19.

The CDR3 protein is CATSNSGGAPDTQYF. The CDR3 nucleotides read TGTGCCACCAGCAATTCAGGGGGCGCCCCAGATACGCAGTATTTT. V gene TRBV15 combines with J gene TRBJ2-3; 8 bases match TRBD1. CDR3 length equals 15 residues. Germline V gives CDR1 LNHNV, CDR2 YYDKDF (reference sequence). V lost 4 bases and J lost 4; bases outside the gene matches: 7.

The gene calls are TRBV19 and TRBJ2-5; the match to TRBD1 covers 7 bases. This CDR3 comprises 14 residues. Trimming took 4 bases from V and 6 from J; bases not matched to a gene: 8. Looked up from germline, CDR1 is LNHDA and CDR2 is SQIVND (reference sequence). CDR3 in amino acids: CASSTTGTEKTQYF. Written as DNA, the CDR3 is TGTGCCAGTAGTACGACAGGGACCGAGAAGACCCAGTACTTC. The full variable domain, with the rest looked up from reference TRBV19 and TRBJ2-5, is DGGITQSPKYLFRKEGQNVTLSCEQNLNHDAMYWYRQDPGQGLRLIYYSQIVNDFQKGDIAEGYSVSREKKESFPLTVTSAQKNPTAFYLCASSTTGTEKTQYFGPGTRLLVL.

This rearrangement joins TRBV7-3 to TRBJ1-2; tentative D call: TRBD1 (5 bases). Trimming removed 3 bases from V and 6 bases from J, with 11 bases in between. The CDR3 has 13 residues. Germline CDR1 and CDR2: SGHTA and FQGTGA. DNA for the CDR3: TGTGCCAGCAGCTTCCCAGGGTTGAATGGCTACACCTTC. As protein: CASSFPGLNGYTF.

This rearrangement joins TRBV12-3 or TRBV12-4 to TRBJ2-5; TRBD2 aligns across 7 bases. V gave up 5 bases and J gave up 2 bases; unmatched junction bases: 2. The CDR3 is made up of 13 amino acids. The CDR3 is CASSGRVQETQYF. The CDR3 DNA is TGTGCCAGCAGTGGGAGGGTTCAAGAGACCCAGTACTTC.

The chain combines TRBV28 with TRBJ2-7; the D gene is possibly TRBD1 (6 bases). CDR1 is MDHEN, CDR2 SYDVKM, per germline. The CDR3 covers 11 residues. V was clipped by 9 bases and J by 3 bases, with 9 bases between them. In DNA, the CDR3 is TGTGCCAGTGGACAGTTCTACGAGCAGTACTTC. Encoded protein: CASGQFYEQYF. Full variable domain (remainder filled in from reference TRBV28 and TRBJ2-7): DVKVTQSSRYLVKRTGEKVFLECVQDMDHENMFWYRQDPGLGLRLIYFSYDVKMKEKGDIPEGYSVSREKKERFSLILESASTNQTSMYLCASGQFYEQYFGPGTRLTVT.

This clone showed up just once. The chain links TRBV28 to TRBJ2-7; 9 nucleotides line up with TRBD1. Trimming cost V 2 bases and J 3 bases; bases outside gene matches: 5. The CDR3 totals 15 residues. In germline, CDR1 is MDHEN, CDR2 SYDVKM. The CDR3 here is CASSLSWTGDYEQYF. The CDR3 region has the DNA TGTGCCAGCAGTTTAAGCTGGACAGGGGACTACGAGCAGTACTTC.

V gene TRBV7-5 combines with J gene TRBJ1-1; the table's D gene call, TRBD1, was not cross checked with the DNA. TRBV7-5 is classified as a pseudogene. There are 14 residues in the CDR3. The chain's CDR3 is CARRPGTPNTEAFF. CDR3 in DNA: TGTGCCAGACGTCCCGGGACACCGAACACTGAAGCTTTCTTT.

V and J are TRBV19 and TRBJ2-2, with no clear D. The germline V and J ends were trimmed by 6 bases and 2 bases, with 10 bases remaining between them. Germline V gene sequence: CDR1 LNHDA, CDR2 SQIVND (reference sequence). CDR3 length equals 14 residues. CDR3 nucleotides: TGTGCCAGTAGGAAGAGGAGAAACACCGGGGAGCTGTTTTTT. Translated, it gives CASRKRRNTGELFF.

The V and J genes are TRBV18 and TRBJ1-5, with no clear D. Trimming removed 3 bases at V and 4 bases at J, with 13 bases between. Germline V gene sequence: CDR1 KGHSH, CDR2 LQKENI. The CDR3 is 15 amino acids. The DNA of the CDR3 is TGTGCCAGCTCACCGACGATAACGAGGAATCAGCCCCAGCATTTT. Translating gives CASSPTITRNQPQHF.

This clone has more than one count but fewer than ten. The CDR3 loop is CATTTSAGSGYTF. In DNA, the CDR3 is TGTGCCACCACTACGAGCGCGGGTTCTGGCTACACCTTC. The J gene is TRBJ1-2, the V gene TRBV5-5; D is undetermined. The CDR3 length is 13 residues. Between the trimmed V and J ends, which lost 9 bases and 7 bases, there was a span of 19 bases. The germline CDR1 and CDR2 sequences are SGHKS and YYEKEE (reference sequence). Full variable domain (outside the CDR3, taken from reference TRBV5-5 and TRBJ1-2): DAGVTQSPTHLIKTRGQQVTLRCSPISGHKSVSWYQQVLGQGPQFIFQYYEKEERGRGNFPDRFSARQFPNYSSELNVNALLLGDSALYLCATTTSAGSGYTFGSGTRLTVV.

The chain links TRBV19 to TRBJ2-2; a weak D match, TRBD2 (7 bases). V was clipped by 7 bases and J by 5 bases, with 23 bases between them. The CDR3 covers 17 residues. Germline CDR1 is LNHDA and CDR2 is SQIVND (reference sequence). DNA of the CDR3: TGTGCCAGTACCACACTCGGGGGGACAACCGGTACCGGGGAGCTGTTTTTT. Its translation: CASTTLGGTTGTGELFF.

The rearrangement joins TRBV3-1 (or the pseudogene TRBV3-2) to TRBJ1-3; D ambiguous. Germline CDR1 is LGHDT and CDR2 is YNNKEL (reference sequence). CDR3 length equals 14 residues. The V and J ends lost 1 base and 2 bases respectively, with 6 bases between them. The CDR3 nucleotides read TGTGCCAGCAGCCAAGGGAGGGCTGGAAACACCATATATTTT. Protein sequence: CASSQGRAGNTIYF.

The chain links TRBV4-1 to TRBJ1-4; D is perhaps TRBD1 (5 bases). Deletions cut 3 bases from V and 7 bases from J, with 12 bases between. The CDR3 extends over 14 amino acids. In germline, CDR1 is MGHRA, CDR2 YSYEKL. In DNA, the CDR3 is TGCGCCAGCAGCCAGCAGGGCTTGAGTGAAAAACTGTTTTTT. Amino acid sequence: CASSQQGLSEKLFF.

The CDR3 DNA sequence: TGTGCCAGCAGTTACGTTCAGGGGGCAGGAGAGACCCAGTACTTC. As protein: CASSYVQGAGETQYF. V is TRBV6-5 and J is TRBJ2-5, with 8 nucleotides matching TRBD1. The CDR3 is 15 amino acids. The germline gives CDR1 MNHEY, CDR2 SVGAGI. With V trimmed by 2 bases and J by 4 bases, 6 bases remained unmatched.

The chain is built from TRBV2 and TRBJ1-4; possibly TRBD1 for D (5 bases). Trimming stripped 8 bases from V and 6 bases from J, with 16 bases between. The CDR3 spans 14 residues. The germline gives CDR1 SNHLY, CDR2 FYNNEI. CDR3 amino acids: CASGGRQIDEKLFF. CDR3 DNA sequence: TGTGCCAGCGGCGGTCGACAGATTGATGAAAAACTGTTTTTT.

J is TRBJ2-7 and V is TRBV28; 7 bases match TRBD1. CDR1 is MDHEN, CDR2 SYDVKM, per germline. Trimming removed 6 bases from V and 6 bases from J; junction bases left unmatched: 5. CDR3 length: 12 residues. CDR3 region: CASRTQGPEQYF. The CDR3, as DNA: TGTGCCAGCAGAACACAGGGGCCCGAGCAGTACTTC.

In this sample, this clone turned up once. The chain carries TRBV19 and TRBJ1-5; D is possibly TRBD1 (5 bases). CDR1 LNHDA and CDR2 SQIVND come from the germline V gene (reference sequence). This CDR3 spans 15 amino acids. Trimming shortened V by 3 bases and J by 1 base, and 10 bases separated the two germline ends. CDR3 bases: TGTGCCAGTAGTATTGGCGGGGCCAGCAATCAGCCCCAGCATTTT. This translates into CASSIGGASNQPQHF.

The chain links TRBV18 to TRBJ1-5; no reliable D call. V was trimmed by 3 bases and J by 5 bases, leaving 5 bases between them. This CDR3 is built from 12 residues. The germline gives CDR1 KGHSH, CDR2 LQKENI. CDR3 DNA: TGTGCCAGCTCACCTGAGGATCAGCCCCAGCATTTT. Its translation: CASSPEDQPQHF.

The V call is TRBV15, the J call TRBJ2-3, with D possibly being TRBD2 (5 bases). Germline V CDR1 and CDR2: LNHNV, YYDKDF (reference sequence). The CDR3 is 14 amino acids. The V end was cut by 8 bases, the J end by 7 bases, with 19 bases between. For the CDR3, the DNA is TGTGCCACCTCCCTCCGGGGAAATTCCAATACGCAGTATTTT. The encoded protein is CATSLRGNSNTQYF. Using reference TRBV15 and TRBJ2-3 for the parts outside the CDR3, the full variable domain is DAMVIQNPRYQVTQFGKPVTLSCSQTLNHNVMYWYQQKSSQAPKLLFHYYDKDFNNEADTPDNFQSRRPNTSFCFLDIRSPGLGDTAMYLCATSLRGNSNTQYFGPGTRLTVL.

The CDR3 nucleotides read TGTGCCAGCAGTTTACGCAGGGAGGCACCCCTCCACTTT. Translated, it gives CASSLRREAPLHF. The chain joins TRBV28 to TRBJ1-6; a weak D match, TRBD1 (5 bases). Per germline, CDR1 MDHEN and CDR2 SYDVKM. There are 13 residues in the CDR3. V shed 2 bases and J shed 11 bases, with 10 bases lying between them.

V and J are TRBV5-1 and TRBJ2-7; 7 bases agree with TRBD1. The V segment lost 1 base and the J segment 0 bases; nucleotides outside the gene matches: 7. This CDR3 is built from 16 residues. Germline V gene data show CDR1 as SGHRS and CDR2 as YFSETQ. The chain's CDR3 is CASSLIEGALSYEQYF. CDR3 DNA sequence: TGCGCCAGCAGCTTGATTGAGGGGGCCCTCTCCTACGAGCAGTACTTC.

This chain connects TRBV19 to TRBJ1-1; TRBD1 matches 10 bases. Trimming removed 4 bases from V and 0 bases from J; junction bases left unmatched: 5. Germline V gene sequence: CDR1 LNHDA, CDR2 SQIVND (reference sequence). This CDR3 is 16 amino acids long. CDR3 amino acids: CASSRGQGEMNTEAFF. In DNA form, the CDR3 reads TGTGCCAGTAGTAGAGGACAGGGGGAGATGAACACTGAAGCTTTCTTT.

The chain recombines TRBV19 with TRBJ1-5; 10 positions match TRBD1. The trim removed 5 bases at V and 2 bases at J, leaving 3 bases unmatched. The CDR3 contains 15 residues. CDR1 is LNHDA, CDR2 SQIVND, per germline (reference sequence). The CDR3 sequence: CASSPGTGGNQPQHF. The CDR3 region has the DNA TGTGCCAGTAGTCCCGGGACAGGGGGCAATCAGCCCCAGCATTTT.

The V gene is TRBV11-2, the J gene TRBJ1-3; TRBD1 agrees at 7 bases. This CDR3 comprises 16 residues. Germline-derived CDR1 and CDR2 are SGHAT and FQNNGV. Unmatched junction bases numbered 10, after V lost 8 bases and J lost 0 bases. The CDR3 coding sequence is TGTGCCAGCGGACACCAGACAGGGCTCTCTGGAAACACCATATATTTT. Protein: CASGHQTGLSGNTIYF.

This clone was found once. The DNA for the CDR3 is TGTGCCAGCAGCCAAGAAAGTGTACTGCGGCACGATGAAAAACTGTTTTTT. Its protein is CASSQESVLRHDEKLFF. The chain combines TRBV4-2 with TRBJ1-4; D not certain. The germline V and J ends were trimmed by 0 bases and 6 bases, with 17 bases remaining between them. CDR3 length: 17 amino acids. From germline, CDR1 is LGHNA and CDR2 YNFKEQ.